The present entry profiles one TCR beta chain with its context. This sample was taken from a study of blood T cell repertoires in COVID-19. This table comes from immunoSEQ multiplex PCR, and its TCRdb copy is limited to in-frame clones, with some not included. The table shows 150,000 or so clones, with 87% occurring only once. The CDR3 runs to 16 residues. The J segment lost 8 bases and the V segment lost 1 base, leaving 8 bases of the junction unmatched. Per the germline V gene, CDR1 is LGHNA and CDR2 is YNFKEQ. The clonotype was recovered from a human donor in a cohort sampled during active COVID-19. The sequenced material came from peripheral blood. The chain carries TRBV4-2 and TRBJ2-1; 10 bases align to TRBD2. This CDR3 reads CASSQVGLAGVHEQFF. The CDR3 DNA is TGTGCCAGCAGCCAAGTGGGCCTAGCGGGAGTACATGAGCAGTTCTTC.